In this sample, the clone carrying this TCR beta chain turned up many times. Its antigen remains unknown. These data are taken from a study of T cells in Graves' hyperthyroidism and ophthalmopathy. Enrolled ophthalmopathy patients presented with a Clinical Activity Score of at least 3, a NOSPECS grade of at least 4, and disease duration under 3 months. It was uncontrolled infection, other autoimmune disease, pregnancy or lactation that excluded patients. Fresh peripheral blood, 8 to 10 ml, was the source of the PBMCs. General study findings and limits: The majority of expanded thyroid clonotypes above 0.001 also appeared in blood.

Trimming took 5 bases from V and 4 from J; bases not matched to a gene: 4. The V gene's germline CDR1 is SEHNR and CDR2 FQNEAQ (reference sequence). CDR3 length: 14 residues. From RNA transcripts, TCR beta CDR3 regions were amplified. An initial round of RT-PCR targeting the TCR CDR3 relied on the HTBI primer set. TCRdb processed the multiplex PCR reads anew with MiXCR; each CDR3 protein has one entry. The repertoire holds hundreds of thousands of distinct CDR3 sequences, with approximately 23% as singletons. The V and J genes are TRBV7-9 and TRBJ1-5, with 8 nucleotides matching TRBD1. This clonotype was sampled from a woman in her 70s with Graves' ophthalmopathy. Sequencing was carried out using blood. The CDR3 sequence: CASSTDRGNQPQHF. As DNA, the CDR3 is TGTGCCAGCAGCACCGACAGGGGTAATCAGCCCCAGCATTTT. The variable domain in full, with the rest retrieved from reference TRBV7-9 and TRBJ1-5, is DTGVSQNPRHKITKRGQNVTFRCDPISEHNRLYWYRQTLGQGPEFLTYFQNEAQLEKSRLLSDRFSAERPKGSFSTLEIQRTEQGDSAMYLCASSTDRGNQPQHFGDGTRLSIL.